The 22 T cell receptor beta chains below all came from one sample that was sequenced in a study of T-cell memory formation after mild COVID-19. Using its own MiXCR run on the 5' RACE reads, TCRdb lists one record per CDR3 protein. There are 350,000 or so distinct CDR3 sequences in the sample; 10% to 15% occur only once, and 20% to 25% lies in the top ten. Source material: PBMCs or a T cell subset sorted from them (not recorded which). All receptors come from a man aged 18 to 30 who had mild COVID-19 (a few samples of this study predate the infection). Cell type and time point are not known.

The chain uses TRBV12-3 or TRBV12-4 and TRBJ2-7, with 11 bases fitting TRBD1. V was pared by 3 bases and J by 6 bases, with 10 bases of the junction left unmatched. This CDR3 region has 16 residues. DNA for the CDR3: TGTGCCAGCAGTTTCCTGTCTCCTGGGACAGGGGGCGAGCAGTACTTC. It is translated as CASSFLSPGTGGEQYF.

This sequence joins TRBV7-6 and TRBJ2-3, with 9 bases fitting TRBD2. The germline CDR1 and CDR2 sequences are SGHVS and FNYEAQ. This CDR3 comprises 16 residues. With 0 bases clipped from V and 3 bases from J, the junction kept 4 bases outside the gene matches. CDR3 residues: CASSLASGGPTDTQYF. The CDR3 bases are TGTGCCAGCAGCTTAGCGAGCGGGGGGCCGACAGATACGCAGTATTTT.

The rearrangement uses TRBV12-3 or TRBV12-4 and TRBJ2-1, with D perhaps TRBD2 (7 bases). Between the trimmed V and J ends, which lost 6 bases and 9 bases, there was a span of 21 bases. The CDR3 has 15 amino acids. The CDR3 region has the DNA TGTGCCAGCAGGGCCGTGGCGGGGGAAGGGGGTGAGCAGTTCTTC. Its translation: CASRAVAGEGGEQFF.

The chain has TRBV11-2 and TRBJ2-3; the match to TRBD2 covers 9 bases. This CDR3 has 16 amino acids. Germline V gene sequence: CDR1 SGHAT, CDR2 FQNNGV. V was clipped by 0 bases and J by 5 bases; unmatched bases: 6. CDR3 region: CASSLESSGRRDTQYF. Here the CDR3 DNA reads TGTGCCAGCAGCTTAGAATCCAGCGGGAGGCGAGATACGCAGTATTTT.

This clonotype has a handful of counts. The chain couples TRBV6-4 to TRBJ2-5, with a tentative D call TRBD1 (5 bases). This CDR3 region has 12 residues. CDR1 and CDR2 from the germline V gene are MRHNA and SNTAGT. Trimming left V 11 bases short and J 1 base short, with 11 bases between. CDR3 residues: CAGLGAQETQYF. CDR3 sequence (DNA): TGTGCCGGCCTAGGGGCCCAAGAGACCCAGTACTTC.

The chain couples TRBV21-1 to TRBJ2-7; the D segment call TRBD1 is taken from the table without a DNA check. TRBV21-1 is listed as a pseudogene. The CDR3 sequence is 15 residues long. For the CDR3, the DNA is TGTGCCAGCAGCAAGGAAAGGGACAGGCCTAGCGAGCAGTACGTC. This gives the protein CASSKERDRPSEQYV.

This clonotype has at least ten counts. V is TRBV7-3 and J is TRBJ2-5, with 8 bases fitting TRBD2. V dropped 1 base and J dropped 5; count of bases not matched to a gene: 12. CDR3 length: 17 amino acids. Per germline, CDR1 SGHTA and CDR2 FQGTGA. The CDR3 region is CASSLRGLGDSPETQYF. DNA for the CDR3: TGTGCCAGCAGCTTAAGGGGACTAGGAGATAGTCCGGAGACCCAGTACTTC.

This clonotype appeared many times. The CDR3: CASRRTASSYEQYF. The CDR3 bases are TGTGCCAGCAGGAGGACTGCAAGCTCCTACGAGCAGTACTTC. The chain uses TRBV7-2 and TRBJ2-7; the D gene is possibly TRBD2 (5 bases). The CDR3 length is 14 residues. Deletions cut 6 bases from V and 0 bases from J, with 12 bases between. The germline CDR1 and CDR2 sequences are SGHTA and FQGNSA.

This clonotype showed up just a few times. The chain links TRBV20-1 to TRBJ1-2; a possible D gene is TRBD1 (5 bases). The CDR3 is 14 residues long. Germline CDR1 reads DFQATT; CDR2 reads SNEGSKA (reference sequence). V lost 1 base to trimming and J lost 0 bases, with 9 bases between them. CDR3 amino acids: CSARGGPANYGYTF. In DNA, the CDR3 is TGCAGTGCTAGAGGGGGACCAGCTAACTATGGCTACACCTTC.

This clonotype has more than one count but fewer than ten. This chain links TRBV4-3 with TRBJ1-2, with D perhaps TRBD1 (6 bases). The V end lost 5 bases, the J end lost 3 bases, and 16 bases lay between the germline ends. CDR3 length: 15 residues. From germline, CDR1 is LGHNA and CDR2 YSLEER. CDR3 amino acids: CASSSTTGNHYGYTF. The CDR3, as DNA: TGCGCCAGCAGCTCAACCACAGGGAACCACTATGGCTACACCTTC.

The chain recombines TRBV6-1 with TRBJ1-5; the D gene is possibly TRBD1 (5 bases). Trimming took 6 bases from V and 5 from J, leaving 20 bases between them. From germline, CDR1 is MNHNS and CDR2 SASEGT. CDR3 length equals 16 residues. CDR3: CASSQIPGTRYQPQHF. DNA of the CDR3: TGTGCCAGCAGCCAAATACCGGGGACCAGATATCAGCCCCAGCATTTT.

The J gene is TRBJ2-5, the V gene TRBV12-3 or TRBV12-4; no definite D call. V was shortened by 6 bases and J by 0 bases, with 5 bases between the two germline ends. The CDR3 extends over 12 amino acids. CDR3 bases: TGTGCCAGCAGAACGTACCAAGAGACCCAGTACTTC. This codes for CASRTYQETQYF.

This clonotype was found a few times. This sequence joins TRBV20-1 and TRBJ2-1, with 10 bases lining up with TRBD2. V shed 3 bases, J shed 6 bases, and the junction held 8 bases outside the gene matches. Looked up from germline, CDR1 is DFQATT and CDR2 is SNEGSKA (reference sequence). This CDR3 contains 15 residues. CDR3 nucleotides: TGCAGTGCTAGGGGAACTAGCGGGGTGTCCAATGAGCAGTTCTTC. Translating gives CSARGTSGVSNEQFF.

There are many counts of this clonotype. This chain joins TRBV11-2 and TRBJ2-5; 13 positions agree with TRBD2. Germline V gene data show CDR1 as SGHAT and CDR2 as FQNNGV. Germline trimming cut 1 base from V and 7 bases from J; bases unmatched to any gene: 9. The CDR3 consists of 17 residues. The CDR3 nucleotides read TGTGCCAGCAGCTTAGCGATGACTAGCGGGAGGCTGCCGACCCAGTACTTC. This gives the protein CASSLAMTSGRLPTQYF.

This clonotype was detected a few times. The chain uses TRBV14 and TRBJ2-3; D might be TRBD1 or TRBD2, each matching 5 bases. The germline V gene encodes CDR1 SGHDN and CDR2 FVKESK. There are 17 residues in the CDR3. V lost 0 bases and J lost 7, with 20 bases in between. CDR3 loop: CASSQDRGANLLNTQYF. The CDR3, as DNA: TGTGCCAGCAGCCAAGATCGAGGGGCTAACCTTCTGAATACGCAGTATTTT. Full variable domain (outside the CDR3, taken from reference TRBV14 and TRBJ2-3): EAGVTQFPSHSVIEKGQTVTLRCDPISGHDNLYWYRRVMGKEIKFLLHFVKESKQDESGMPNNRFLAERTGGTYSTLKVQPAELEDSGVYFCASSQDRGANLLNTQYFGPGTRLTVL.

The CDR3 bases are TGCGCCAGCAGCTCTGGATTAAATCAGCCCCAGCATTTT. This gives the protein CASSSGLNQPQHF. The chain couples TRBV5-1 to TRBJ1-5; no firm D call. Germline V gene data show CDR1 as SGHRS and CDR2 as YFSETQ. CDR3 length: 13 amino acids. V shed 3 bases and J shed 4 bases, with 8 bases lying between them.

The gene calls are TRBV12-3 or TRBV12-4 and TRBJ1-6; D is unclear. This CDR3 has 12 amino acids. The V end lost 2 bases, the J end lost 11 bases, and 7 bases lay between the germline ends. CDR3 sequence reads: CASSLPGTPLHF. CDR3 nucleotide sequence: TGTGCCAGCAGTTTACCGGGGACACCCCTCCACTTT.

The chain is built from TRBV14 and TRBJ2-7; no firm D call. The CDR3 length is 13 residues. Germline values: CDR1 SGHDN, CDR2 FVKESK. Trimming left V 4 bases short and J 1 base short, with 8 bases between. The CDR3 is CASSPEVSYEQYF. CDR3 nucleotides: TGTGCCAGCAGCCCTGAGGTTTCCTACGAGCAGTACTTC.

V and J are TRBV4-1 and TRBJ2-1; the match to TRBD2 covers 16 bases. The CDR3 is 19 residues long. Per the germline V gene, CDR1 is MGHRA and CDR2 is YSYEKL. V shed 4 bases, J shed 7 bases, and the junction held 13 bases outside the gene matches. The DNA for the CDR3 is TGCGCCAGCAGCCCTCTCCCGGGACTAGCGGGGGGGGTGAATAATGAGCAGTTCTTC. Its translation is CASSPLPGLAGGVNNEQFF.

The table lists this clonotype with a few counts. The CDR3 here is CASSDPGQGNTEAFF. The CDR3 DNA reads TGCGCCAGCAGTGATCCGGGACAAGGAAACACTGAAGCTTTCTTT. The chain uses TRBV10-2 and TRBJ1-1; D possibly corresponds to TRBD1 (6 bases). V was clipped by 3 bases and J by 2 bases, with 13 bases between them. This CDR3 has 15 amino acids. Germline-derived CDR1 and CDR2 are WSHSY and SAAADI.

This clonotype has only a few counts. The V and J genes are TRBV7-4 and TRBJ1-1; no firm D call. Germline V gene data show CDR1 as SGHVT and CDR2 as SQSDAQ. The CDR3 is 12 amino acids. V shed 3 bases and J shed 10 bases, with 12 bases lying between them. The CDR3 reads CASSFGAGSAFF. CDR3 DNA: TGTGCCAGCAGCTTCGGAGCGGGGTCAGCTTTCTTT. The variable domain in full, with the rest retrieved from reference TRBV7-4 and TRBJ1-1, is GAGVSQSPRYKVAKRGRDVALRCDSISGHVTLYWYRQTLGQGSEVLTYSQSDAQRDKSGRPSGRFSAERPERSVSTLKIQRTEQGDSAVYLCASSFGAGSAFFGQGTRLTVV.

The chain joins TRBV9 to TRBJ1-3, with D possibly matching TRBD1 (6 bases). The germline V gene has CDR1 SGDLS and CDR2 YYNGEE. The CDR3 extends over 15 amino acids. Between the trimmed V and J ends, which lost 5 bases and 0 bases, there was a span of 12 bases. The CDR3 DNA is TGTGCCAGCAGTGCGGGACACAACTCTGGAAACACCATATATTTT. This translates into CASSAGHNSGNTIYF. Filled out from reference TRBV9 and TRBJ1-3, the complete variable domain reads DSGVTQTPKHLITATGQRVTLRCSPRSGDLSVYWYQQSLDQGLQFLIQYYNGEERAKGNILERFSAQQFPDLHSELNLSSLELGDSALYFCASSAGHNSGNTIYFGEGSWLTVV.